This T cell receptor (beta chain) was sequenced in a study of shared clonotypes between healthy human individuals. Broader study findings: The generation probabilities recorded for non-shared clonotypes fell below those of clonotypes shared by all four donors.

This CDR3 comprises 15 residues. Looked up from germline, CDR1 is SEHNR and CDR2 is FQNEAQ (reference sequence). Trimming removed 5 bases at V and 1 base at J, with 14 bases between. At a deep level, the assay was run. Measured with immunoSEQ multiplex PCR; TCRdb has only the in-frame clones, and not every one. The sample has about 1.1 million clones, roughly 80% seen once; the top ten hold roughly 0.9%. The study separated CD4+ cells into CD45RA+ naive and CD45RA-negative memory subsets. This clone has a handful of counts. What it binds is unknown. Source material: memory CD4+ T cells from PBMCs. Sample subset: CD45RA-negative fraction. The clonotype comes from a man aged 18 to 29 in good health. Some clones in this sample may be carry-over from other donors' samples. The chain has TRBV7-9 and TRBJ2-5; TRBD2 might be the D (7 bases). The CDR3 coding sequence is TGTGCCAGCAGCCCCGGGGGGCGGGGCCAAGAGACCCAGTACTTC. This sequence encodes CASSPGGRGQETQYF.